Each of the 27 T cell receptor beta chains below was sequenced from the same sample in a study of cytomegalovirus exposure and HLA in healthy donors. The study ran its PCR with 60 Vbeta and 13 Jbeta primers. TCRdb's table, derived via immunoSEQ multiplex PCR, lists solely in-frame clones and lacks some. The sample lists approximately 130,000 clones, around 72% occurring once. Sequenced: PBMCs. Receptor source: a woman in her thirties or forties in good health and CMV-seronegative.

This rearrangement joins TRBV19 to TRBJ1-1, with D unresolved. Germline lookup yields CDR1 LNHDA and CDR2 SQIVND (reference sequence). The V end was cut by 3 bases, the J end by 0 bases, with 8 bases between. CDR3 length: 14 residues. The CDR3 loop is CASSMRDLNTEAFF. CDR3 nucleotide sequence: TGTGCCAGTAGTATGAGGGATTTGAACACTGAAGCTTTCTTT.

V is TRBV6-5 and J is TRBJ1-5; possible D gene TRBD1, 6 bases. The germline CDR1 and CDR2 sequences are MNHEY and SVGAGI. V was pared by 3 bases and J by 0 bases, with 12 bases between. The CDR3 has 16 residues. The CDR3: CASSYGGAYSNQPQHF. The CDR3 region has the DNA TGTGCCAGCAGTTATGGGGGGGCCTATAGCAATCAGCCCCAGCATTTT.

The V and J genes are TRBV9 and TRBJ1-2, with D possibly matching TRBD1 (6 bases). The CDR3 is 15 residues long. The V gene's germline CDR1 is SGDLS and CDR2 YYNGEE. V shed 0 bases and J shed 4 bases, with 13 bases lying between them. The CDR3, as DNA: TGTGCCAGCAGCGTAGAGGACAGTAAGGCCTATGGCTACACCTTC. Translated, it gives CASSVEDSKAYGYTF.

V is TRBV6-5 and J is TRBJ1-1; TRBD1 aligns across 11 bases. V dropped 0 bases and J dropped 14; count of bases not matched to a gene: 8. The CDR3 is 14 amino acids. The germline V gene encodes CDR1 MNHEY and CDR2 SVGAGI. The CDR3 sequence: CASSYSPGQGVYFF. DNA of the CDR3: TGTGCCAGCAGTTACTCTCCGGGACAGGGGGTTTACTTCTTT.

The chain links TRBV2 to TRBJ2-3; 12 nucleotides match TRBD2. Looked up from germline, CDR1 is SNHLY and CDR2 is FYNNEI. The trim removed 9 bases at V and 6 bases at J, leaving 13 bases unmatched. This CDR3 is 16 amino acids long. The chain's CDR3 is CARRTTSGRWVDTQYF. The CDR3 DNA follows: TGTGCCAGGAGGACGACTAGCGGGAGATGGGTTGATACGCAGTATTTT.

The V call is TRBV10-2, the J call TRBJ2-5; 8 positions agree with TRBD2. CDR3 length: 14 residues. After removal of 6 bases from V and 4 bases from J, the junction contained 7 bases not matched to a gene. In germline, CDR1 is WSHSY, CDR2 SAAADI. The CDR3 here is CASRLGLGGETQYF. DNA of the CDR3: TGCGCCAGCAGACTGGGACTAGGGGGAGAGACCCAGTACTTC.

The chain uses TRBV2 and TRBJ2-5, with D hard to call. The CDR3 is made up of 12 amino acids. Germline CDR1 is SNHLY and CDR2 is FYNNEI. Trimming cost V 0 bases and J 4 bases, with 3 bases left between them. This CDR3 is CASSEARETQYF. The CDR3 DNA follows: TGTGCCAGCAGTGAAGCGCGAGAGACCCAGTACTTC.

This chain connects TRBV28 to TRBJ2-7, with 10 bases fitting TRBD2. The CDR3 is 14 amino acids. V gave up 8 bases and J gave up 2 bases; unmatched junction bases: 6. CDR1 is MDHEN and CDR2 is SYDVKM in the germline V gene. CDR3 in DNA: TGTGCCAGCGGATTAGCGGGAGGCCCCTACGAGCAGTACTTC. Protein: CASGLAGGPYEQYF.

J is TRBJ2-7 and V is TRBV11-2, with 7 bases lining up with TRBD2. The length of the CDR3 is 15 residues. The J segment lost 3 bases and the V segment lost 0 bases, leaving 5 bases of the junction unmatched. Germline loops: CDR1 SGHAT, CDR2 FQNNGV. The CDR3 region has the DNA TGTGCCAGCAGCTTAGAGAGCGGGATGGTCTACGAGCAGTACTTC. It is translated as CASSLESGMVYEQYF. Full variable domain (rest looked up from reference TRBV11-2 and TRBJ2-7): EAGVAQSPRYKIIEKRQSVAFWCNPISGHATLYWYQQILGQGPKLLIQFQNNGVVDDSQLPKDRFSAERLKGVDSTLKIQPAKLEDSAVYLCASSLESGMVYEQYFGPGTRLTVT.

The chain recombines TRBV12-5 with TRBJ2-3; a weak D match, TRBD1 (6 bases). CDR3 length: 15 amino acids. V dropped 5 bases and J dropped 1 base, with 13 bases sitting between them. CDR1 and CDR2 from the germline V gene are LGHNT and FRNRAP. CDR3 in DNA: TGTGCTAGTGGTGTATTCAGGGGAGGCACAGATACGCAGTATTTT. Its protein is CASGVFRGGTDTQYF.

The V and J genes are TRBV13 and TRBJ1-6, with D tentatively TRBD1 (5 bases). Germline assignment: CDR1 PRHDT and CDR2 FYEKMQ (reference sequence). The CDR3 extends over 15 amino acids. V was cut by 5 bases and J by 6 bases, with 14 bases left in between. The CDR3 bases are TGTGCCAGCAGCGAGCGACAGTTATCTAATTCACCCCTCCACTTT. This codes for CASSERQLSNSPLHF.

This chain joins TRBV28 and TRBJ2-3, with 10 bases identical to TRBD2. The V segment lost 4 bases and the J segment 6 bases; nucleotides outside the gene matches: 10. CDR1 is MDHEN and CDR2 is SYDVKM in the germline V gene. The CDR3 is made up of 16 amino acids. CDR3 region: CASSSPSGRGMDTQYF. In DNA, the CDR3 is TGTGCCAGCAGTTCCCCAAGCGGGAGGGGTATGGATACGCAGTATTTT.

This clone was picked up one time. The chain uses TRBV28 and TRBJ1-6; a possible D gene is TRBD1 (6 bases). The CDR3 consists of 12 residues. Per germline, CDR1 MDHEN and CDR2 SYDVKM. Trimming pared 11 bases from V and 11 bases from J, leaving 16 bases between. The CDR3 coding sequence is TGTGCCTCCAGAGGGGCAGGGGCACCCCTCCACTTT. Protein product: CASRGAGAPLHF.

The genes are TRBV18 and TRBJ2-5; 7 bases agree with TRBD1. There are 18 residues in the CDR3. Germline CDR1 KGHSH, CDR2 LQKENI. V was clipped by 2 bases and J by 3 bases; unmatched bases: 15. The CDR3 DNA sequence: TGTGCCAGCTCACCATCCAACAGGGGCGCGTTTCGGGAAGAGACCCAGTACTTC. This encodes CASSPSNRGAFREETQYF.

This chain uses TRBV21-1 with TRBJ1-2; the table calls TRBD1, which could not be checked here. TRBV21-1 represents a pseudogene. CDR3 length: 15 residues. CDR3 in DNA: TGTGCCCAGCAGCTCGGGGGACAGGGAGACTATGGCTACACCTTC. Translating gives CAQQLGGQGDYGYTF.

This clone was counted a few times. The chain is built from TRBV5-1 and TRBJ2-1; TRBD2 matches 10 bases. Per the germline V gene, CDR1 is SGHRS and CDR2 is YFSETQ. This CDR3 contains 15 residues. With 0 bases clipped from V and 4 bases from J, the junction kept 1 base outside the gene matches. The CDR3: CASSLVAGGYNEQFF. DNA of the CDR3: TGCGCCAGCAGCTTGGTAGCGGGAGGTTACAATGAGCAGTTCTTC.

There are a few counts of this clone. The chain couples TRBV5-4 to TRBJ2-3; possible D gene TRBD1, 6 bases. CDR3 length: 15 residues. Trimming removed 2 bases from V and 3 bases from J, with 13 bases in between. Looked up from germline, CDR1 is SGHNT and CDR2 is YYREEE (reference sequence). CDR3 region: CASSFDQGPTDTQYF. DNA for the CDR3: TGTGCCAGCAGCTTCGATCAGGGGCCGACAGATACGCAGTATTTT.

The chain couples TRBV5-1 to TRBJ2-7; TRBD1 might be the D (6 bases). V was cut by 2 bases and J by 0 bases, with 9 bases left in between. Germline V lookup: CDR1 SGHRS, CDR2 YFSETQ. CDR3 size: 14 residues. The DNA of the CDR3 is TGCGCCAGCAGCTTTGGACAGAGCTCCTACGAGCAGTACTTC. Translating it yields CASSFGQSSYEQYF.

The rearrangement links TRBV30 to TRBJ2-5; 7 positions agree with TRBD2. Looked up from germline, CDR1 is GTSNPN and CDR2 is SVGIG (reference sequence). The CDR3 runs to 13 residues. After removal of 3 bases from V and 5 bases from J, the junction contained 6 bases not matched to a gene. The CDR3 loop reads CAWSAWEGETQYF. Here the CDR3 DNA reads TGTGCCTGGAGCGCTTGGGAGGGGGAGACCCAGTACTTC.

The chain combines TRBV2 with TRBJ1-5; D may be TRBD1 (6 bases). From germline, CDR1 is SNHLY and CDR2 FYNNEI. V lost 6 bases and J 1 base, leaving 13 bases between the germline ends. The CDR3 length is 15 residues. The CDR3: CASSPGQLSNQPQHF. The DNA for the CDR3 is TGTGCCAGCAGCCCCGGACAGCTAAGCAATCAGCCCCAGCATTTT.

This chain connects TRBV7-3 to TRBJ1-1, with 8 positions matching TRBD1. CDR1 is SGHTA, CDR2 FQGTGA, per germline. With 5 bases clipped from V and 4 bases from J, the junction kept 12 bases outside the gene matches. The CDR3 consists of 16 residues. The CDR3 here is CASSPDRVGMGTEAFF. DNA for the CDR3: TGTGCCAGCAGCCCGGACAGGGTAGGCATGGGCACTGAAGCTTTCTTT.

This clone was detected once. This rearrangement joins TRBV10-1 to TRBJ2-5; TRBD2 aligns across 10 bases. The V gene's germline CDR1 is WNHNN and CDR2 SYGVQD (reference sequence). The V segment lost 6 bases and the J segment 5 bases; nucleotides outside the gene matches: 6. This CDR3 region has 14 residues. CDR3 DNA: TGCGCCAGCAGAGCGGGAGGGCTTAAGGAGACCCAGTACTTC. The encoded protein is CASRAGGLKETQYF.

This clone was counted between two and nine times. The chain joins TRBV27 to TRBJ1-5; possible D gene TRBD1, 6 bases. Germline V gives CDR1 MNHEY, CDR2 SMNVEV (reference sequence). This CDR3 comprises 14 residues. V gave up 5 bases and J gave up 3 bases, with 11 bases separating them. In nucleotides, the CDR3 is TGTGCCAGCAGTGCACAGGGTTTCAATCAGCCCCAGCATTTT. Translated, it gives CASSAQGFNQPQHF.

The CDR3 spells CASTPQAGRLHEKLFF. CDR3 nucleotides: TGTGCCAGTACCCCCCAAGCGGGACGCTTGCATGAAAAACTGTTTTTT. The gene calls are TRBV19 and TRBJ1-4; D is possibly TRBD1 (5 bases). The CDR3 has 16 residues. Trimming cost V 7 bases and J 6 bases, with 21 bases left between them. Germline lookup yields CDR1 LNHDA and CDR2 SQIVND (reference sequence).

The rearrangement uses TRBV28 and TRBJ2-7, with a possible D match to TRBD2 (5 bases). V lost 6 bases and J lost 0, with 12 bases in between. This CDR3 is built from 14 residues. CDR1 is MDHEN, CDR2 SYDVKM, per germline. The chain's CDR3 is CASREAPISYEQYF. CDR3 bases: TGTGCCAGCAGGGAGGCCCCGATCTCCTACGAGCAGTACTTC.

This clone occurred once. This chain uses TRBV27 with TRBJ2-1; TRBD2 is a possible D gene (7 bases). V dropped 7 bases and J dropped 10 bases, with 20 bases sitting between them. Germline CDR1 and CDR2: MNHEY and SMNVEV (reference sequence). This CDR3 has 14 residues. Here the CDR3 reads CASIRGGAGSEQFF. The CDR3 nucleotides read TGTGCCAGCATTAGAGGGGGAGCGGGGTCCGAGCAGTTCTTC.

The chain employs TRBV7-8 and TRBJ1-2, with TRBD1 identical over 7 bases. The junction had 6 bases not matched to a gene; V was cut back by 1 base and J by 7 bases. There are 14 residues in the CDR3. Germline values: CDR1 SGHVS, CDR2 FQNEAQ. In DNA, the CDR3 is TGTGCCAGCAGCTTAGAGGGACAGAGGTCTGGCTACACCTTC. Protein product: CASSLEGQRSGYTF.